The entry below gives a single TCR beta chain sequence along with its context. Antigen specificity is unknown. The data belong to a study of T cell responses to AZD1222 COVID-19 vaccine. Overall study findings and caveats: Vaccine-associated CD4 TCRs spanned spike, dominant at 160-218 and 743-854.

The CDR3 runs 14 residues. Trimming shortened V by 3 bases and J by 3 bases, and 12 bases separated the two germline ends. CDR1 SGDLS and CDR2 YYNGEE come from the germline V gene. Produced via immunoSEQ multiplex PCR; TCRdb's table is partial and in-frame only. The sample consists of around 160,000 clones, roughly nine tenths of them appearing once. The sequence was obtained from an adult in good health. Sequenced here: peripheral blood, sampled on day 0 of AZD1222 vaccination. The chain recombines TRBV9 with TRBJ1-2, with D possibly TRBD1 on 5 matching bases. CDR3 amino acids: CASSGRGAYYGYTF. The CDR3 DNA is TGTGCCAGCAGCGGGCGCGGGGCCTACTATGGCTACACCTTC.